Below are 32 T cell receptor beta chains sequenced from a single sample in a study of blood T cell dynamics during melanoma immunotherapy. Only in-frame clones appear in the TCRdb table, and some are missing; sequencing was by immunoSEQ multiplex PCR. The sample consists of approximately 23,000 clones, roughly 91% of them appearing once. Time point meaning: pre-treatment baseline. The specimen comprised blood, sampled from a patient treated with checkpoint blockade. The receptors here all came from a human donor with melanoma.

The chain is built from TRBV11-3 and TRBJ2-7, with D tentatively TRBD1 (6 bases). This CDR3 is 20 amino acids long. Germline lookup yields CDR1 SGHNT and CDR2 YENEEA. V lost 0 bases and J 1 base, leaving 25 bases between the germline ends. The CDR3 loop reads CASSLEGVGVTGADSYEQYF. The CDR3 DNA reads TGTGCCAGCAGCTTAGAAGGAGTAGGGGTGACAGGCGCAGATTCCTACGAGCAGTACTTC.

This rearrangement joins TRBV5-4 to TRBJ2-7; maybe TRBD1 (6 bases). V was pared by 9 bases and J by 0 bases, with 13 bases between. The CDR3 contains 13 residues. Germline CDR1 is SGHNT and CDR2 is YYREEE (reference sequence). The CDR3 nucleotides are TGTGCCACCTATAACAGGGACTCCTACGAGCAGTACTTC. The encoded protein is CATYNRDSYEQYF. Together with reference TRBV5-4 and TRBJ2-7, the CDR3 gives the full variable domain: ETGVTQSPTHLIKTRGQQVTLRCSSQSGHNTVSWYQQALGQGPQFIFQYYREEENGRGNFPPRFSGLQFPNYSSELNVNALELDDSALYLCATYNRDSYEQYFGPGTRLTVT.

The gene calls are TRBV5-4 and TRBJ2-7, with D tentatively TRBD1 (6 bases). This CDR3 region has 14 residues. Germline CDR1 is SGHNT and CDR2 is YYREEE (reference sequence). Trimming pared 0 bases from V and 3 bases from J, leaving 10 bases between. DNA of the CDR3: TGTGCCAGCAGCTTGGGTCAGGGGCGCTACGAGCAGTACTTC. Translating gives CASSLGQGRYEQYF. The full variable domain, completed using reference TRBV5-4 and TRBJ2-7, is ETGVTQSPTHLIKTRGQQVTLRCSSQSGHNTVSWYQQALGQGPQFIFQYYREEENGRGNFPPRFSGLQFPNYSSELNVNALELDDSALYLCASSLGQGRYEQYFGPGTRLTVT.

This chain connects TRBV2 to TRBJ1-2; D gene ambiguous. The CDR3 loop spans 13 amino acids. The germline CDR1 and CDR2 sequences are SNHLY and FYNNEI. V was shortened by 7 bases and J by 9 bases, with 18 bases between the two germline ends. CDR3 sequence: CASTRNQGSRYTF. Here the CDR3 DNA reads TGTGCCAGCACCCGAAACCAAGGGTCTCGCTACACCTTC.

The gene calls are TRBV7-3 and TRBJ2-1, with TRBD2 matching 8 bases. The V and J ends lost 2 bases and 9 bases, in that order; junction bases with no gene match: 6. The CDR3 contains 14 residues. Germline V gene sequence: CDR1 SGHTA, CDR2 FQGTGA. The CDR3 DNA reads TGTGCCAGCAGCTTATCTGGACTAGCCGGTGAGCAGTTCTTC. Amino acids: CASSLSGLAGEQFF.

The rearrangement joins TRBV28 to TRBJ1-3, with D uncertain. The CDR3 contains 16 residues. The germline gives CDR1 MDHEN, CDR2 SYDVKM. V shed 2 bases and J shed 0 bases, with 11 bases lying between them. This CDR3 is CASSLIPRVSGNTIYF. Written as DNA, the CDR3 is TGTGCCAGCAGTTTAATCCCGCGGGTCTCTGGAAACACCATATATTTT. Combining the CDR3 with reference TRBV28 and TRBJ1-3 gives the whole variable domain DVKVTQSSRYLVKRTGEKVFLECVQDMDHENMFWYRQDPGLGLRLIYFSYDVKMKEKGDIPEGYSVSREKKERFSLILESASTNQTSMYLCASSLIPRVSGNTIYFGEGSWLTVV.

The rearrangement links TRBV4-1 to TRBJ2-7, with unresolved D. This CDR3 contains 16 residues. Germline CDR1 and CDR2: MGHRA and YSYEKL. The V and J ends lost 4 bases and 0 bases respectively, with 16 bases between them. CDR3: CASSRLIPSGSYEQYF. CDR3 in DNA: TGCGCCAGCAGCCGCCTCATTCCCTCAGGCTCCTACGAGCAGTACTTC.

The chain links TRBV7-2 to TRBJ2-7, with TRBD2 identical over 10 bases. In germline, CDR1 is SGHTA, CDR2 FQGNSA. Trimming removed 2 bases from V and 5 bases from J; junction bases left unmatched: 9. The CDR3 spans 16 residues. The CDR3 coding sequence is TGTGCCAGCAGCTTAAGTTTGGCTAGCGGGAGCCACGAGCAGTACTTC. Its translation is CASSLSLASGSHEQYF.

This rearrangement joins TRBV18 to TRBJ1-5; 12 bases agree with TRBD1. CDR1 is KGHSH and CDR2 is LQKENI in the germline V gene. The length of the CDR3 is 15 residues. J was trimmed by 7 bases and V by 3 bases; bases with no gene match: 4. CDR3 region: CASSPGTGGRQPQHF. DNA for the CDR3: TGTGCCAGCTCACCGGGGACAGGGGGCCGGCAGCCCCAGCATTTT. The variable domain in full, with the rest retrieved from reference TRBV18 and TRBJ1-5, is NAGVMQNPRHLVRRRGQEARLRCSPMKGHSHVYWYRQLPEEGLKFMVYLQKENIIDESGMPKERFSAEFPKEGPSILRIQQVVRGDSAAYFCASSPGTGGRQPQHFGDGTRLSIL.

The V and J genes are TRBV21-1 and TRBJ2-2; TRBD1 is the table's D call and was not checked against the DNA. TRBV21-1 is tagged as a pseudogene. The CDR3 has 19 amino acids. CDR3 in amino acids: CASSKIQGTGGKNTGELFF. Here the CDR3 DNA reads TGTGCCAGCAGCAAAATCCAAGGGACAGGGGGCAAGAACACCGGGGAGCTGTTTTTT.

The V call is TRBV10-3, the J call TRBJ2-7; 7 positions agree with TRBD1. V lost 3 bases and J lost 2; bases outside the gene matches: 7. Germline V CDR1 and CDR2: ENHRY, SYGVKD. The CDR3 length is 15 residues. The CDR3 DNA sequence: TGTGCCATCAGTGATCACAGGGGAAGAGCCTACGAGCAGTACTTC. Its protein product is CAISDHRGRAYEQYF.

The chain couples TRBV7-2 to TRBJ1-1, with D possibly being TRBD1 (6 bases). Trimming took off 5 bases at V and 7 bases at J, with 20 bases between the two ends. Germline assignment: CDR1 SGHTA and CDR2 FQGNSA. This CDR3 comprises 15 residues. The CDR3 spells CASSPTREQGGEAFF. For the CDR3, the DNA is TGTGCCAGCAGCCCCACTCGCGAACAGGGCGGTGAAGCTTTCTTT.

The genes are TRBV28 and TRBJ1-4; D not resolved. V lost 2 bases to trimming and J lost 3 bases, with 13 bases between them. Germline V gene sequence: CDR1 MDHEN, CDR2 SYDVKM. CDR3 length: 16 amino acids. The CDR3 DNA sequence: TGTGCCAGCAGTTTAGGTGGGAGAGCAGCTAATGAAAAACTGTTTTTT. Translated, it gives CASSLGGRAANEKLFF.

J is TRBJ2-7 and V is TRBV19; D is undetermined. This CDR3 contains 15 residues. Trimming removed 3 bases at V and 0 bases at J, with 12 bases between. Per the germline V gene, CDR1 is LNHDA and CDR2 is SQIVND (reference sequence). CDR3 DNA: TGTGCCAGTAGTATGTGGCAGGCGCGCTCCTACGAGCAGTACTTC. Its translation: CASSMWQARSYEQYF.

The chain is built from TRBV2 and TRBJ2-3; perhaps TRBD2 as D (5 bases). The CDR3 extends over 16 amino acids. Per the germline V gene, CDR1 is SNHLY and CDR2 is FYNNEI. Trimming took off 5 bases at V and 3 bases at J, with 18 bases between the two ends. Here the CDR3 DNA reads TGTGCCAGCAGTAGTGACCCAGGAAGGAGGACAGATACGCAGTATTTT. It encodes CASSSDPGRRTDTQYF.

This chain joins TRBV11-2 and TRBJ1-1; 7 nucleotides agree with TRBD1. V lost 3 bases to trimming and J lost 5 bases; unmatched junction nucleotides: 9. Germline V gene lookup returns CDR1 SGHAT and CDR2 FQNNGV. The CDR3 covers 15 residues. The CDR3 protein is CASSFLTGVGTEAFF. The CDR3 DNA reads TGTGCCAGCAGCTTTTTAACAGGGGTTGGTACTGAAGCTTTCTTT.

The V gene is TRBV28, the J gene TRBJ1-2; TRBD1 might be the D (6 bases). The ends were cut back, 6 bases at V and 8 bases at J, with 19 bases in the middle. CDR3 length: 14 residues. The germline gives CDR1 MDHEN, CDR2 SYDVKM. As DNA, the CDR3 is TGTGCCAGCAGCCCAGCGGGGGGGCCTCGGGGCTACACCTTC. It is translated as CASSPAGGPRGYTF.

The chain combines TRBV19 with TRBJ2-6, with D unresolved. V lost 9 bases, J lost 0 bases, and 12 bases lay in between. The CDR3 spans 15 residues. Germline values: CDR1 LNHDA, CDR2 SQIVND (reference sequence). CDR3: CASHRADSGANVLTF. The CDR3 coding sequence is TGTGCCAGCCATAGGGCAGACTCTGGGGCCAACGTCCTGACTTTC.

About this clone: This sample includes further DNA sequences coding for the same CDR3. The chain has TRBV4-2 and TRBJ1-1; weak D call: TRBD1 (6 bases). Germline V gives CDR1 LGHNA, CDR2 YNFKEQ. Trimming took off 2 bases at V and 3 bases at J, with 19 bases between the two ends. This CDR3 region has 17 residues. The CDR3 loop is CASSQRGGGGSDTEAFF. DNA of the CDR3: TGTGCCAGCAGCCAAAGGGGGGGTGGGGGATCGGACACTGAAGCTTTCTTT.

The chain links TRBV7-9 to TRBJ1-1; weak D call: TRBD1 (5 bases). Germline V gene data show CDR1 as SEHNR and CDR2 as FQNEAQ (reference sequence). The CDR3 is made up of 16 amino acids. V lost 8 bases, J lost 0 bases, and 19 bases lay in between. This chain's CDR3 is CASGSYGGRMNTEAFF. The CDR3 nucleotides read TGTGCCAGCGGCTCTTACGGGGGACGGATGAACACTGAAGCTTTCTTT.

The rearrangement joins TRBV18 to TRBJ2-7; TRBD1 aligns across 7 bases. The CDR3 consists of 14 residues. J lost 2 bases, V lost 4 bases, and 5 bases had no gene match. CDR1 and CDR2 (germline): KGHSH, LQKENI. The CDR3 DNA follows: TGTGCCAGCTCACTTCGACAGGGAACCTACGAGCAGTACTTC. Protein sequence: CASSLRQGTYEQYF.

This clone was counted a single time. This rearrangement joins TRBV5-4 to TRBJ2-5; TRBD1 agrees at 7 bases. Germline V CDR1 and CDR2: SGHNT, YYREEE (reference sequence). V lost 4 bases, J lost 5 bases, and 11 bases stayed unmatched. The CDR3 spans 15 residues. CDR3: CASSLKTGHGETQYF. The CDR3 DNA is TGTGCCAGCAGCCTAAAGACAGGGCATGGGGAGACCCAGTACTTC.

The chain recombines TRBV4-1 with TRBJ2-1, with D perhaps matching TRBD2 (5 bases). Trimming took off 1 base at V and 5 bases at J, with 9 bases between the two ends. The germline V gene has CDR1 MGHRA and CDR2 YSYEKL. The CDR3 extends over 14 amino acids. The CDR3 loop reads CASSQAAGDNEQFF. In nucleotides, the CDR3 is TGCGCCAGCAGCCAAGCGGCCGGGGACAATGAGCAGTTCTTC.

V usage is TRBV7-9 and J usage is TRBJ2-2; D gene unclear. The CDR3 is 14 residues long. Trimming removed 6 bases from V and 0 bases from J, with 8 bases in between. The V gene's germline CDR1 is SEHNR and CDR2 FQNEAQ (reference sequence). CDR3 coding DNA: TGTGCCAGCAGGCAAGATTCGAACACCGGGGAGCTGTTTTTT. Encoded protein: CASRQDSNTGELFF.

The CDR3 loop is CASSFPGGPGNTIYF. The CDR3 bases are TGTGCCAGCAGCTTCCCCGGGGGGCCTGGAAACACCATATATTTT. The rearrangement links TRBV11-2 to TRBJ1-3; D might be TRBD1 (6 bases). This CDR3 comprises 15 residues. The germline CDR1 and CDR2 sequences are SGHAT and FQNNGV. V lost 3 bases, J lost 2 bases, and 11 bases lay in between. The entire variable domain, with the rest obtained from reference TRBV11-2 and TRBJ1-3, is as follows: EAGVAQSPRYKIIEKRQSVAFWCNPISGHATLYWYQQILGQGPKLLIQFQNNGVVDDSQLPKDRFSAERLKGVDSTLKIQPAKLEDSAVYLCASSFPGGPGNTIYFGEGSWLTVV.

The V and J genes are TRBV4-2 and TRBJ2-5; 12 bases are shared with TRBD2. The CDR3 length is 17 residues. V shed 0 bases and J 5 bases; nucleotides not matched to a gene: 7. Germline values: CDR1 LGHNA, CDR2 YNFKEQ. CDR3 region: CASSQDPLAGGLETQYF. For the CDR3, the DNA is TGTGCCAGCAGCCAAGATCCCCTAGCGGGGGGGCTGGAGACCCAGTACTTC.

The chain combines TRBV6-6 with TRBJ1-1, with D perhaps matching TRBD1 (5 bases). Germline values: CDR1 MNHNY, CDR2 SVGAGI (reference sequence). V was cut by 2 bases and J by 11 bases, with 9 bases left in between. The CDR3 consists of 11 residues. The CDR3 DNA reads TGTGCCAGCAGTTACACGGGGCCGGCTTTCTTT. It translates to CASSYTGPAFF.

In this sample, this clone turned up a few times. The CDR3 DNA sequence: TGTGCCAGCAGCACCAAACTAGCGGGGGAGCCAGAGACCCAGTACTTC. Translating it yields CASSTKLAGEPETQYF. The V call is TRBV7-6, the J call TRBJ2-5; 11 bases are shared with TRBD2. J was trimmed by 4 bases and V by 5 bases; bases with no gene match: 9. The CDR3 is 16 residues long. Germline V gene data show CDR1 as SGHVS and CDR2 as FNYEAQ. The full variable domain, completed using reference TRBV7-6 and TRBJ2-5, is GAGVSQSPRYKVTKRGQDVALRCDPISGHVSLYWYRQALGQGPEFLTYFNYEAQQDKSGLPNDRFSAERPEGSISTLTIQRTEQRDSAMYRCASSTKLAGEPETQYFGPGTRLLVL.

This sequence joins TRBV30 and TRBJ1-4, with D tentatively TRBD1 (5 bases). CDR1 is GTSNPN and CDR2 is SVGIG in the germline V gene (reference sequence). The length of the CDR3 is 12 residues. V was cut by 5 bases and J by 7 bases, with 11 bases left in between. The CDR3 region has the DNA TGTGCCTGGGGGGCCCAAGGTGAAAAACTGTTTTTT. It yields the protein CAWGAQGEKLFF.

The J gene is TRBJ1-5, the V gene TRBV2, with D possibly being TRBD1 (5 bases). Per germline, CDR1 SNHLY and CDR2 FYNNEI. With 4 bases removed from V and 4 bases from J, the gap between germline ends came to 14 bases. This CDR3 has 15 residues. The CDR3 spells CASSGGGVGNQPQHF. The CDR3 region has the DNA TGTGCCAGCAGTGGGGGGGGTGTGGGGAATCAGCCCCAGCATTTT.

The CDR3 region is CASTPIGTSGETQYF. CDR3 bases: TGTGCCAGCACCCCCATCGGGACTAGCGGAGAGACCCAGTACTTC. This chain uses TRBV2 with TRBJ2-5, with 11 positions matching TRBD2. This CDR3 has 15 residues. The junction had 8 bases not matched to a gene; V was cut back by 7 bases and J by 4 bases. Per germline, CDR1 SNHLY and CDR2 FYNNEI.

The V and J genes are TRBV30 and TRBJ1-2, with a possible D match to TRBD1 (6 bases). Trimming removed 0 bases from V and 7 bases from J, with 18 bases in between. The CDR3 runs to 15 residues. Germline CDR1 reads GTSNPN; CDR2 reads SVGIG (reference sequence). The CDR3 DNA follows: TGTGCCTGGAGTGTACTCGCGACAGGTTTTGGTGGCTACACCTTC. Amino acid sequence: CAWSVLATGFGGYTF.